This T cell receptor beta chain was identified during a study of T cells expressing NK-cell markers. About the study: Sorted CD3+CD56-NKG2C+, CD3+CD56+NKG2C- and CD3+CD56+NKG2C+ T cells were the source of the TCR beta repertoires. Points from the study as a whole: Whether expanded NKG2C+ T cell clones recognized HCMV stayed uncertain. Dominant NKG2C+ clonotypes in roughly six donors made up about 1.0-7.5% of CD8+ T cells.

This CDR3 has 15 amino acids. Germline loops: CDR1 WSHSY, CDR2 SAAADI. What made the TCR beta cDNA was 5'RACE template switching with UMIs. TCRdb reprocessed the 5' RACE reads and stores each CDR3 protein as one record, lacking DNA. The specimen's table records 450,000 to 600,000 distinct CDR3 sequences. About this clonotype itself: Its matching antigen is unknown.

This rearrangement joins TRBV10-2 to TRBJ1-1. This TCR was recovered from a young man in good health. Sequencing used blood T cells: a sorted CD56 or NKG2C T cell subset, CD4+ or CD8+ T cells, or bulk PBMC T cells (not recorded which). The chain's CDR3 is CASTVSTGHLSEAFF.